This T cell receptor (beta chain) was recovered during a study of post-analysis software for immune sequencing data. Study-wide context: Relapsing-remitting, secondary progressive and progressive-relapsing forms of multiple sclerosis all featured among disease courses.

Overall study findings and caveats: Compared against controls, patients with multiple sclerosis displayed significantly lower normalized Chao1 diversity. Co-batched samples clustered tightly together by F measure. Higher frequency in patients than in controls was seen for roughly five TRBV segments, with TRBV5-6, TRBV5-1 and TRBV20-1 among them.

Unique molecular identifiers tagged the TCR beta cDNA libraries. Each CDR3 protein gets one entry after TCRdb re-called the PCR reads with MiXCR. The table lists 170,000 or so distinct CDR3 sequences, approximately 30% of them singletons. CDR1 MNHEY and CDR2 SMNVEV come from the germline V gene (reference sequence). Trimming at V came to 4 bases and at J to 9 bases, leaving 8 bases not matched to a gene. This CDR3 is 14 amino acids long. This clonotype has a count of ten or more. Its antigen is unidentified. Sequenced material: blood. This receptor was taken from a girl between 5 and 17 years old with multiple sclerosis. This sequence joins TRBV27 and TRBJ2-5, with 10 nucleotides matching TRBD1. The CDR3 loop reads CASSSSRDRGSQYF. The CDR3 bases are TGTGCCAGCAGTTCTAGCCGGGACAGGGGATCCCAGTACTTC.